Listed here are 19 T cell receptor beta chains from one sample, sequenced in a study of T cell responses to AZD1222 COVID-19 vaccine. Using immunoSEQ multiplex PCR, the repertoire was profiled, and TCRdb retains in-frame clones only, with some absent. The profile shows 80,000 or so clones, roughly 90% of them singletons. The source material was peripheral blood, sampled 28 days after the second AZD1222 dose. The receptors derive from an adult who received the AZD1222 COVID-19 vaccine.

The table lists this clone with a few counts. This chain joins TRBV5-1 and TRBJ2-1; 8 nucleotides match TRBD2. This CDR3 has 17 residues. V shed 3 bases, J shed 6 bases, and the junction held 14 bases outside the gene matches. Germline CDR1 reads SGHRS; CDR2 reads YFSETQ. The CDR3 sequence: CASSSGRGGKGFNEQFF. The CDR3 coding sequence is TGCGCCAGCAGCTCCGGGAGGGGCGGGAAGGGGTTCAATGAGCAGTTCTTC.

DNA of the CDR3: TGTGCCTGGAGTACTATCGCGAATGAGCAGTTCTTC. As protein: CAWSTIANEQFF. The chain uses TRBV30 and TRBJ2-1; D call uncertain. Trimming left V 2 bases short and J 7 bases short, with 9 bases between. CDR1 and CDR2 (germline): GTSNPN, SVGIG (reference sequence). CDR3 length: 12 residues.

The genes are TRBV5-4 and TRBJ1-1; D may be TRBD1 (5 bases). Germline CDR1 and CDR2: SGHNT and YYREEE (reference sequence). The V and J ends lost 4 bases and 3 bases respectively, with 16 bases between them. CDR3 size: 15 residues. CDR3 coding DNA: TGTGCCAGCAGCCAGAGGCGAGGGGAGTACACTGAAGCTTTCTTT. Protein: CASSQRRGEYTEAFF.

This clone was seen more than once but under ten times. CDR3 protein: CASSLSGSYEQYF. As DNA, the CDR3 is TGTGCCAGCAGTTTATCGGGTTCCTACGAGCAGTACTTC. The rearrangement links TRBV27 to TRBJ2-7; D not certain. This CDR3 contains 13 residues. Germline V gene sequence: CDR1 MNHEY, CDR2 SMNVEV (reference sequence). Trimming pared 0 bases from V and 1 base from J, leaving 4 bases between.

This rearrangement joins TRBV12-3 or TRBV12-4 to TRBJ1-3; weak D call: TRBD1 (5 bases). Trimming shortened V by 7 bases and J by 4 bases, and 8 bases separated the two germline ends. The CDR3 has 12 residues. The CDR3 bases are TGTGCCAGCACCGGGGGAGGAAACACCATATATTTT. Residues: CASTGGGNTIYF.

The chain couples TRBV30 to TRBJ1-1; D not certain. V shed 1 base and J shed 7 bases, with 13 bases lying between them. The CDR3 is 13 residues long. Germline V lookup: CDR1 GTSNPN, CDR2 SVGIG (reference sequence). The CDR3 DNA sequence: TGTGCCTGGAGTGCCGGTGCTGCGGGTGAAGCTTTCTTT. The encoded protein is CAWSAGAAGEAFF.

This chain links TRBV4-3 with TRBJ1-5; 7 nucleotides align to TRBD1. With 0 bases clipped from V and 1 base from J, the junction kept 6 bases outside the gene matches. CDR1 LGHNA and CDR2 YSLEER come from the germline V gene. The CDR3 consists of 17 residues. The chain's CDR3 is CASSQDLGTVSNQPQHF. DNA of the CDR3: TGCGCCAGCAGCCAAGATTTAGGGACAGTAAGCAATCAGCCCCAGCATTTT.

The gene calls are TRBV2 and TRBJ1-3; D ambiguous. V was trimmed by 5 bases and J by 4 bases, leaving 3 bases between them. Germline lookup yields CDR1 SNHLY and CDR2 FYNNEI. The CDR3 is made up of 11 amino acids. The CDR3, as DNA: TGTGCCAGCAGTATCGGAAACACCATATATTTT. Protein product: CASSIGNTIYF.

The J gene is TRBJ2-2, the V gene TRBV7-8, with 15 bases fitting TRBD2. Germline V gene sequence: CDR1 SGHVS, CDR2 FQNEAQ. This CDR3 is built from 20 residues. V shed 0 bases and J 0 bases; nucleotides not matched to a gene: 5. CDR3 coding DNA: TGTGCCAGCAGCTTAGCGCGCGGACTAGCGGGAGGGACGAACACCGGGGAGCTGTTTTTT. This gives the protein CASSLARGLAGGTNTGELFF.

The J gene is TRBJ2-3, the V gene TRBV11-3, with 7 bases that match TRBD1. J lost 5 bases, V lost 8 bases, and 7 bases had no gene match. The CDR3 contains 13 residues. Germline CDR1 and CDR2: SGHNT and YENEEA. Here the CDR3 reads CASADREGDTQYF. Written as DNA, the CDR3 is TGTGCCAGCGCCGACAGGGAAGGAGATACGCAGTATTTT.

V usage is TRBV9 and J usage is TRBJ2-3; 8 positions agree with TRBD2. Germline CDR1 reads SGDLS; CDR2 reads YYNGEE. The CDR3 runs to 16 residues. The trim removed 4 bases at V and 3 bases at J, leaving 10 bases unmatched. The CDR3: CASSYGPSGRTDTQYF. CDR3 bases: TGTGCCAGCAGCTACGGCCCTAGCGGGCGTACAGATACGCAGTATTTT.

This clone was observed once. The chain couples TRBV28 to TRBJ2-3; 11 nucleotides match TRBD1. Trimming removed 6 bases from V and 6 bases from J; junction bases left unmatched: 5. The CDR3 consists of 14 residues. Germline CDR1 MDHEN, CDR2 SYDVKM. The CDR3 sequence: CASRDRGRVDTQYF. The CDR3 nucleotides are TGTGCCAGCAGGGACAGGGGGCGGGTTGATACGCAGTATTTT.

The V call is TRBV9, the J call TRBJ1-4; 7 bases line up with TRBD1. Germline-derived CDR1 and CDR2 are SGDLS and YYNGEE. After removal of 3 bases from V and 3 bases from J, the junction contained 2 bases not matched to a gene. The CDR3 runs to 14 residues. CDR3 coding DNA: TGTGCCAGCAGCGGGGGACAGTCTAATGAAAAACTGTTTTTT. Its translation: CASSGGQSNEKLFF.

The V call is TRBV6-4, the J call TRBJ1-1; TRBD1 matches 7 bases. Germline V gene lookup returns CDR1 MRHNA and CDR2 SNTAGT. The V segment lost 5 bases and the J segment 2 bases; nucleotides outside the gene matches: 5. The CDR3 runs to 14 residues. DNA of the CDR3: TGTGCCAGCAGTTACGACAGGGAAAACACTGAAGCTTTCTTT. Protein: CASSYDRENTEAFF.

The chain recombines TRBV5-1 with TRBJ1-4; the D is unclear. The CDR3 runs to 13 residues. Trimming removed 4 bases at V and 2 bases at J, with 6 bases between. The germline CDR1 and CDR2 sequences are SGHRS and YFSETQ. Written as DNA, the CDR3 is TGCGCCAGCAGCCCTCCCACTAATGAAAAACTGTTTTTT. It encodes CASSPPTNEKLFF.

The chain combines TRBV6-2 or TRBV6-3 with TRBJ2-1, with D tentatively TRBD1 or TRBD2 (7 bases each). The ends were cut back, 5 bases at V and 4 bases at J, with 15 bases in the middle. The CDR3 has 15 residues. Germline CDR1 reads MNHEY; CDR2 reads SVGEGT. CDR3 sequence (DNA): TGTGCCAGCAGTCCCAGGGGGGAGGGGTACAATGAGCAGTTCTTC. It codes for CASSPRGEGYNEQFF.

The chain is built from TRBV5-6 and TRBJ2-1; either TRBD1 or TRBD2 may fit D (5 bases each). Germline V gene lookup returns CDR1 SGHDT and CDR2 YYEEEE. This CDR3 spans 12 amino acids. V gave up 0 bases and J gave up 10 bases, with 8 bases separating them. In DNA form, the CDR3 reads TGTGCCAGCAGCTTGGGATGGGGGGAGCAGTTCTTC. Translating gives CASSLGWGEQFF.

The V gene is TRBV28, the J gene TRBJ2-5; D is ambiguous. Looked up from germline, CDR1 is MDHEN and CDR2 is SYDVKM. The V and J ends lost 2 bases and 5 bases respectively, with 3 bases between them. This CDR3 has 11 residues. The CDR3 sequence is CASSLPETQYF. For the CDR3, the DNA is TGTGCCAGCAGTTTACCGGAGACCCAGTACTTC.

The rearrangement joins TRBV27 to TRBJ1-5; D is unresolved. The germline V and J ends were trimmed by 3 bases and 2 bases, with 8 bases remaining between them. This CDR3 spans 14 amino acids. The germline gives CDR1 MNHEY, CDR2 SMNVEV (reference sequence). CDR3 loop: CASSFRQRNQPQHF. DNA of the CDR3: TGTGCCAGCAGTTTTCGGCAGCGCAATCAGCCCCAGCATTTT.